Sequencing of this T cell receptor beta chain was carried out in a study of tissue T cells after allogeneic stem cell transplantation. Time point specified: mouse harvest day 14 after allogeneic transplant. Tail vein injection delivered 10^7 T-cell-depleted bone marrow cells and 10^6 splenic CD5+ T cells. This mouse GVHD model was MHC-mismatched B6 to BALB/c, profiled day 7 or 14. The assay was immunoSEQ multiplex PCR, and TCRdb's table has in-frame clones only and misses some. The sample consists of around 3,800 clones, more than 40% of them appearing once. Study-level results: Motif-based clustering found tissue-specific repertoire signatures shared across patients, though few clones were shared. Which tissue TCRs were alloreactive or antigen-specific was not determined. Some clones might be persisting host cells.

By sample share, this clone is large. As yet, its antigen is unknown. Gene names and germline refer to mouse. The read comes to an end 1 residue before the CDR3 does, leaving the germline J gene to fill in the end. Germline values: CDR1 FNHDT, CDR2 SITEND (reference sequence). V trimming: 2 bases; J trimming: 3 bases; junction bases outside the gene matches: 4. The CDR3 contains 16 residues. The material sequenced was gut tissue. The chain links TRBV19 to TRBJ2-4; 12 bases match TRBD1. The source of this sequence is a female BALB/c mouse given C57BL/6 T cells with graft-versus-host disease after an allogeneic hematopoietic cell transplant. CDR3 bases read: TGTGCCAGCAGTATTGGGACAGGGGGCTTGCAAAACACCTTGTAC. Translation: CASSIGTGGLQNTLY. The full CDR3 protein is CASSIGTGGLQNTLYF.